Listed here are 21 T cell receptor beta chains from one sample, sequenced in a study of T cell clonality in common variable immunodeficiency. Using immunoSEQ multiplex PCR, the repertoire was profiled, and TCRdb retains in-frame clones only, with some absent. The sample shows about 39,000 clones, none of them appearing just once. What was sequenced was peripheral blood mononuclear cells. All receptors derive from a person aged 18 to 70 in good health.

This clone was picked up many times. The read terminates 3 residues ahead of where the CDR3 ends, so the germline J gene completes it. This chain links TRBV28 with TRBJ2-7, with D perhaps TRBD2 (6 bases). The CDR3 length is 14 residues. CDR1 and CDR2 (germline): MDHEN, SYDVKM. V shed 3 bases and J shed 6 bases, with 15 bases lying between them. The CDR3 DNA, read in part, is TGTGCCAGCAGTTTGGAGACTAGGGCCTCCGAG. Translating it yields CASSLETRASE. The full CDR3 reads CASSLETRASEQYF.

This clone occurred many times. The observed sequence ends 3 residues before the CDR3 terminus, with the missing tail filled in from the germline J gene. The chain combines TRBV18 with TRBJ2-3, with 10 nucleotides matching TRBD1. The CDR3 is made up of 16 amino acids. Germline V gene data show CDR1 as KGHSH and CDR2 as LQKENI. The sequenced CDR3 bases are TGTGCCAGCTCACCTGTGGAGACAGGGGGCTTTGAGACG. Its translation is CASSPVETGGFET. From start to end, the CDR3 is CASSPVETGGFETQYF.

This clone appeared many times. The read is 3 residues too short to cover the CDR3 end, so that end is filled in from the germline J gene. This rearrangement joins TRBV7-9 to TRBJ2-2, with 7 bases aligning to TRBD1. Trimming took 6 bases from V and 0 from J; bases not matched to a gene: 4. This CDR3 has 15 amino acids. The germline CDR1 and CDR2 sequences are SEHNR and FQNEAQ (reference sequence). The sequenced CDR3 bases are TGTGCCAGCAGGCCTGGACAGGCGAACACCGGGGAG. Protein sequence: CASRPGQANTGE. The full CDR3 sequence reads CASRPGQANTGELFF.

The sample holds many counts of this clone. CDR3 bases read: TGCAGCGTCGGACTAGTCGGGAGCCCTATCAATGAG. This sequence encodes CSVGLVGSPINE. The whole CDR3 reads CSVGLVGSPINEQFF. The rearrangement uses TRBV29-1 and TRBJ2-1; 7 bases line up with TRBD2. The sequence runs out 3 residues before the end of the CDR3; the remainder is reconstructed from the germline J gene. J gave up 6 bases and V 6 bases, and 14 bases lay outside the gene matches. CDR3 length: 15 residues. Germline V gene sequence: CDR1 SQVTM, CDR2 ANQGSEA.

This clone was detected ten times or more. The read finishes 3 residues shy of the CDR3 end, and the germline J gene is used to complete it. V is TRBV10-3 and J is TRBJ2-7; a weak D match, TRBD2 (5 bases). CDR1 ENHRY and CDR2 SYGVKD come from the germline V gene. The CDR3 is 11 amino acids. Trimming shortened V by 10 bases and J by 3 bases, and 10 bases separated the two germline ends. CDR3 in amino acids: CATAGGYEQYF. The CDR3 bases that were read are TGTGCCACGGCGGGCGGCTACGAG.

This clone was found many times. Sequencing ends 3 residues short of the CDR3 end; the germline J gene provides the rest. The chain couples TRBV4-1 to TRBJ1-2; a possible D gene is TRBD1 (6 bases). Germline CDR1 and CDR2: MGHRA and YSYEKL. The CDR3 has 17 residues. V was pared by 1 base and J by 0 bases, with 15 bases between. CDR3 bases read: TGCGCCAGCAGCCAAGGTCTGCGGGGGCCTACTAACTATGGC. Its translation is CASSQGLRGPTNYG. The whole CDR3 protein reads CASSQGLRGPTNYGYTF.

This clone was picked up many times. The sequence runs out 3 residues before the end of the CDR3; the remainder is reconstructed from the germline J gene. This sequence joins TRBV28 and TRBJ2-7; 12 bases map to TRBD2. Germline V gene data show CDR1 as MDHEN and CDR2 as SYDVKM. Trimming removed 7 bases from V and 2 bases from J; junction bases left unmatched: 3. The CDR3 length is 14 residues. The part of the CDR3 DNA that was read is TGTGCCAGCACCCTAGCGGGGGGGGCCTACGAG. Translated, it gives CASTLAGGAYE. The CDR3 in full is CASTLAGGAYEQYF.

The CDR3 sequence is CASSIPTGMEAEEKLFF. The DNA read from the CDR3 is TGTGCCAGTAGTATCCCGACAGGAATGGAGGCGGAGGAAAAG. The chain joins TRBV19 to TRBJ2-2; tentatively, D is TRBD1 (6 bases). The observed sequence ends 3 residues before the CDR3 terminus, with the missing tail filled in from the germline J gene. Germline assignment: CDR1 LNHDA and CDR2 SQIVND (reference sequence). The CDR3 is 17 residues long.

This clone has ten or more counts. The CDR3 goes on 3 residues after the read ends, and that part is filled in from the germline J gene. This sequence joins TRBV28 and TRBJ2-5, with TRBD2 matching 10 bases. CDR3 length equals 15 residues. The V gene's germline CDR1 is MDHEN and CDR2 SYDVKM. V shed 5 bases and J 3 bases; nucleotides not matched to a gene: 6. The CDR3 region is CASSGSGTSEETQYF. CDR3 bases read: TGTGCCAGCAGTGGCTCCGGGACTAGCGAAGAGACC.

This clone was counted at least ten times. The read ends 3 residues before the CDR3 terminus; that terminus is restored from the germline J gene. The chain uses TRBV9 and TRBJ2-5; 8 nucleotides align to TRBD1. V dropped 0 bases and J dropped 7; count of bases not matched to a gene: 5. The CDR3 length is 14 residues. Per germline, CDR1 SGDLS and CDR2 YYNGEE. The DNA read from the CDR3 is TGTGCCAGCAGCGTAGCGGACAGGGTCGGGACC. Translation: CASSVADRVGT. The full CDR3 protein reads CASSVADRVGTQYF.

This clone was seen ten or more times. The read gets to within 3 residues of the CDR3 end, and the germline J gene fills in the rest. The V gene is TRBV18, the J gene TRBJ1-1, with D perhaps matching TRBD1 (5 bases). The CDR3 covers 13 residues. Germline V gene sequence: CDR1 KGHSH, CDR2 LQKENI. The CDR3 loop reads CASSPQGGAEAFF. The CDR3 bases that were read are TGTGCCAGCTCACCACAGGGTGGGGCAGAA.

This clone was picked up many times. The observed sequence ends 3 residues before the CDR3 terminus, with the missing tail filled in from the germline J gene. V is TRBV20-1 and J is TRBJ1-1; tentatively, D is TRBD1 (5 bases). The CDR3 is 12 amino acids. The germline V gene has CDR1 DFQATT and CDR2 SNEGSKA (reference sequence). The DNA read from the CDR3 is TGCAGTGCTAGAGATATGAGCGGGGCA. This gives the protein CSARDMSGA. The complete CDR3 sequence is CSARDMSGAAFF.

This clone was seen repeatedly, ten times or more. Read coverage stops 3 residues before the CDR3 terminus; the germline J gene supplies the remainder. This chain connects TRBV5-1 to TRBJ2-7, with 10 bases aligning to TRBD2. The germline CDR1 and CDR2 sequences are SGHRS and YFSETQ. J was trimmed by 0 bases and V by 0 bases; bases with no gene match: 3. This CDR3 has 16 residues. CDR3 DNA (partial): TGCGCCAGCAGCTTGGGGACTAGCGGCTTCTCCTACGAG. Translating it yields CASSLGTSGFSYE. In full, the CDR3 reads CASSLGTSGFSYEQYF.

This clone was found many times. The read gets to within 3 residues of the CDR3 end, and the germline J gene fills in the rest. The rearrangement links TRBV16 to TRBJ2-2; weak D call: TRBD2 (5 bases). Trimming stripped 1 base from V and 7 bases from J, with 19 bases between. This CDR3 is 17 amino acids long. The V gene's germline CDR1 is KGHSY and CDR2 FQNENV. This CDR3 is CASSQFSDLTLFGELFF. Incomplete CDR3 DNA: TGTGCCAGCAGCCAATTTAGCGACCTTACACTCTTCGGGGAG. The complete variable domain, with remaining parts taken from reference TRBV16 and TRBJ2-2, reads GEEVAQTPKHLVRGEGQKAKLYCAPIKGHSYVFWYQQVLKNEFKFLISFQNENVFDETGMPKERFSAKCLPNSPCSLEIQATKLEDSAVYFCASSQFSDLTLFGELFFGEGSRLTVL.

This clone was counted a few times. The sequenced fragment ends 3 residues before the CDR3 boundary, so the rest is inferred from the germline J gene. The chain recombines TRBV13 with TRBJ2-3, with 7 bases aligning to TRBD1. Per germline, CDR1 PRHDT and CDR2 FYEKMQ (reference sequence). The CDR3 has 14 residues. The CDR3 bases that were read are TGTGCCAGCAGCTTTGGGGACAGCAATCAGCCG. Amino acids: CASSFGDSNQP. The full CDR3 protein is CASSFGDSNQPQYF.

This clone was seen ten or more times. The missing CDR3 end, 3 residues past where the read stops, is filled in from the germline J gene. This sequence joins TRBV20-1 and TRBJ2-2; 7 nucleotides agree with TRBD1. The V gene's germline CDR1 is DFQATT and CDR2 SNEGSKA (reference sequence). The CDR3 consists of 14 residues. CDR3: CSARGTAHLEKLFF. CDR3 DNA (partial): TGCAGTGCTAGGGGGACAGCGCACCTCGAAAAG.

About this clone itself: With the read ending 3 residues before the CDR3 end, the germline J gene is used to fill in that end. V gene TRBV7-9 combines with J gene TRBJ1-1; D is perhaps TRBD1 (5 bases). CDR1 is SEHNR, CDR2 FQNEAQ, per germline (reference sequence). This CDR3 contains 13 residues. The part of the CDR3 DNA that was read is TGTGCCAGCAGCTTAGAGCAGGCCCGGGGG. It translates to CASSLEQARG. The entire CDR3 sequence reads CASSLEQARGAFF. Drawing the rest from reference TRBV7-9 and TRBJ1-1, the complete variable domain is DTGVSQNPRHKITKRGQNVTFRCDPISEHNRLYWYRQTLGQGPEFLTYFQNEAQLEKSRLLSDRFSAERPKGSFSTLEIQRTEQGDSAMYLCASSLEQARGAFFGQGTRLTVV.

This clone was recorded at least ten times. The observed sequence ends 3 residues before the CDR3 terminus, with the missing tail filled in from the germline J gene. The V and J genes are TRBV20-1 and TRBJ2-2; 9 bases line up with TRBD1. Germline-derived CDR1 and CDR2 are DFQATT and SNEGSKA (reference sequence). The CDR3 covers 14 residues. The CDR3 is CSTSRDRVREKLFF. The sequenced CDR3 bases are TGCAGTACGAGCCGGGACAGGGTTAGAGAAAAG.

There are many counts of this clone. Sequencing ends 3 residues short of the CDR3 end; the germline J gene provides the rest. The chain has TRBV2 and TRBJ1-2, with D unclear. The CDR3 is made up of 14 amino acids. Trimming took off 2 bases at V and 5 bases at J, with 12 bases between the two ends. The germline V gene encodes CDR1 SNHLY and CDR2 FYNNEI. The covered CDR3 bases are TGTGCCAGCAGTGAAAATGGGTCGCGGTATGGC. Its translation is CASSENGSRYG. Given in full, the CDR3 is CASSENGSRYGYTF.

A remark on this clone: The CDR3 end is not reached by the read, which stops 3 residues before it; the germline J gene fills it in. This sequence joins TRBV10-3 and TRBJ2-7; D uncertain. This CDR3 contains 13 residues. Trimming shortened V by 3 bases and J by 3 bases, and 9 bases separated the two germline ends. Per the germline V gene, CDR1 is ENHRY and CDR2 is SYGVKD. The sequenced CDR3 bases are TGTGCCATCAGTGAATTTGCGAGCTACGAG. Residues: CAISEFASYE. In full, the CDR3 is CAISEFASYEQYF.

This clone came up many times. The read comes to an end 3 residues before the CDR3 does, leaving the germline J gene to fill in the end. This chain connects TRBV6-2 or TRBV6-3 to TRBJ1-1, with no clear D. V was trimmed by 2 bases and J by 0 bases, leaving 7 bases between them. The V gene's germline CDR1 is MNHEY and CDR2 SVGEGT. The CDR3 sequence is 14 residues long. CDR3 region: CASSYGPMNTEAFF. The DNA read from the CDR3 is TGTGCCAGCAGTTACGGGCCCATGAACACTGAA.